The text below deals with one T cell receptor beta chain. The target antigen is unknown. The trim removed 5 bases at V and 8 bases at J, leaving 5 bases unmatched. The CDR3 contains 13 residues. Germline-derived CDR1 and CDR2 are GTSNPN and SVGIG (reference sequence). The record originates from a study of T cell repertoires in cytomegalovirus infection. In the study overall: A matching HLA type, together with CMV infection, was signaled by public TCR beta signatures. Study-wide results and limits: What dominated the ex vivo response were HLA-C-restricted CMV-specific TCR beta clonotypes. The study identified carriers of CMV plus the relevant HLA from cumulative public TCR beta family frequency.

Using its own MiXCR run on the reads, TCRdb lists one record per CDR3 protein. The table lists over 250,000 distinct CDR3 sequences, roughly a quarter of them singletons. Source material: PBMCs. V usage is TRBV30 and J usage is TRBJ1-4; 10 nucleotides align to TRBD1. This clonotype originated in a human donor in good health (CMV status not recorded). Some clones in this sample may be carry-over from other donors' samples. CDR3 in DNA: TGTGCCTGGGTCGGGACAGGGGAGGAAAAACTGTTTTTT. Its translation is CAWVGTGEEKLFF.